A selection of T cell receptor beta chains follows, all from one sample in a study of cytomegalovirus exposure and HLA in healthy donors. The table came from immunoSEQ multiplex PCR; TCRdb's copy has only in-frame clones and leaves some out. The sample contains 150,000 to 200,000 clones, approximately 81% of which appear only once. The sequencing sample was made of PBMCs. These receptor sequences come from a woman aged 30 to 39 in good health and CMV-seronegative. Both conserved end residues are part of each CDR3. The D gene is left open where the match is weak. Some rows mark clone size as missing; the rest say once, few, many or name a class of expanded clone.

d_gene,v_gene,abundance,j_gene,CDR3nt,CDR3aa
-,TRBV9,-,TRBJ2-1,TGTGCCAGCAGCCAGACAGGCTCCTACAATGAGCAGTTCTTC,CASSQTGSYNEQFF
TRBD2,TRBV4-3,-,TRBJ2-3,TGCGCCAGCAGCCAACCTAGCGGGAACACAGATACGCAGTATTTT,CASSQPSGNTDTQYF
TRBD1,TRBV5-1,-,TRBJ1-2,TGCGCCAGCAGCTTGGGACAGGGGGACGGTAGTGGCTACACCTTC,CASSLGQGDGSGYTF
-,TRBV7-6,-,TRBJ2-5,TGTGCCAGCAGCGTAGGTCAGCAAGAGACCCAGTACTTC,CASSVGQQETQYF
TRBD1,TRBV2,-,TRBJ2-7,TGTGCCAGTAGGACCGGGACAGAGACCTACGAGCAGTACTTC,CASRTGTETYEQYF
-,TRBV6-1,-,TRBJ1-2,TGTGCCAGCAGTGCTACAGGGACCTATGGCTACACCTTC,CASSATGTYGYTF
TRBD1,TRBV5-4,-,TRBJ2-7,TGTGCCAGCAGCCCGGGACAGACCTACGAGCAGTACTTC,CASSPGQTYEQYF
-,TRBV14,-,TRBJ2-7,TGTGCCAGCAGCCAATCGGACGGGAGAGGGATTACGTACGAGCAGTACTTC,CASSQSDGRGITYEQYF
TRBD2,TRBV27,-,TRBJ2-5,TGTGCCAGCAGTTTAGGGACCAGCGGGGTCCAAGAGACCCAGTACTTC,CASSLGTSGVQETQYF
TRBD1,TRBV18,-,TRBJ2-1,TGTGCCAGCTCCCGGGACAGGACACACAATGAGCAGTTCTTC,CASSRDRTHNEQFF
TRBD1,TRBV15,-,TRBJ1-6,TGTGCCACCAGCAGACCGGGACAGCCAAGCTCCTATAATTCACCCCTCCACTTT,CATSRPGQPSSYNSPLHF
TRBD2,TRBV7-9,-,TRBJ2-6,TGTGCCAGCAGCGCCGCGGGGGACTCTGGGGCCAACGTCCTGACTTTC,CASSAAGDSGANVLTF
TRBD1,TRBV9,-,TRBJ1-2,TGTGCCAGCAACCCCGGGGGACAGAAGAACTATGGCTACACCTTC,CASNPGGQKNYGYTF
TRBD1,TRBV27,once,TRBJ2-7,TGTGCCAGCAGTCGATACAGGGGCGAAAGCTACGAGCAGTACTTC,CASSRYRGESYEQYF
TRBD2,TRBV29-1,-,TRBJ2-1,TGCAGCGTAGATAGCGGGAGGGCCTACAATGAGCAGTTCTTC,CSVDSGRAYNEQFF
-,TRBV2,-,TRBJ2-3,TGTGCCAGCAGCCAACAGTCAGTCACAGATACGCAGTATTTT,CASSQQSVTDTQYF
TRBD1,TRBV19,-,TRBJ2-2,TGTGCCAGTAGTTTCCAAGGGGGCTTTAACACCGGGGAGCTGTTTTTT,CASSFQGGFNTGELFF
-,TRBV27,-,TRBJ1-5,TGTGCCAGCAGTTTATCCCCGGGGGGCAAGCCCCAGCATTTT,CASSLSPGGKPQHF
-,TRBV27,-,TRBJ2-2,TGTGCCAGCAGTCCGACAGGGAACACCGGGGAGCTGTTTTTT,CASSPTGNTGELFF
TRBD1,TRBV5-6,-,TRBJ1-1,TGTGCCAGCAGCCTAACAGGGGGTTTTGAAGCTTTCTTT,CASSLTGGFEAFF
-,TRBV7-2,-,TRBJ1-3,TGTGCCAGCAGCCTCCGGACTGCCAGCTCTGGAAACACCATATATTTT,CASSLRTASSGNTIYF
-,TRBV19,once,TRBJ2-1,TGTGCCAGTAGATCTGTGGGGGCCGTTGAGCAGTTCTTC,CASRSVGAVEQFF
TRBD1,TRBV7-2,-,TRBJ2-7,TGTGCCAGCAGCCCACACGCGGGACAGGGCGGACACGAGCAGTACTTC,CASSPHAGQGGHEQYF
-,TRBV6-5,-,TRBJ1-5,TGTGCCAGCAGTTACTCGAATGTTAGGGGAGGTCAGCCCCAGCATTTT,CASSYSNVRGGQPQHF
TRBD1,TRBV7-8,once,TRBJ1-1,TGTGCCAGCAGCTTGGGGCAGGACAGGGAAGCTTTCTTT,CASSLGQDREAFF
-,TRBV6-1,-,TRBJ1-3,TGTGCCAGCAGTGAAGATCTTGGCCCCGAGGACACCATATATTTT,CASSEDLGPEDTIYF
-,TRBV11-2,once,TRBJ1-5,TGTGCCAGCAGCTTAGATGGGCTCAATCAGCCCCAGCATTTT,CASSLDGLNQPQHF
-,TRBV7-2,-,TRBJ2-7,TGTGCCAGCAGCTCGACTAGCTACGAGCAGTACTTC,CASSSTSYEQYF
-,TRBV5-1,-,TRBJ1-4,TGCGCCAGCAGCTTGGGACCGGCGGCTAATGAAAAACTGTTTTTT,CASSLGPAANEKLFF
TRBD2,TRBV7-6,-,TRBJ2-2,TGTGCCAGCAGCACACCAGAGGGGACTAGCGGGAGTGTTAGTACCGGGGAGCTGTTTTTT,CASSTPEGTSGSVSTGELFF
-,TRBV11-2,-,TRBJ2-7,TGTGCCAGCAGCTTAGTACAGGGCTACGAGCAGTACTTC,CASSLVQGYEQYF
TRBD1,TRBV9,-,TRBJ1-4,TGTGCCAGCAGCGAACAGGGGGCAAGTGAAAAACTGTTTTTT,CASSEQGASEKLFF
-,TRBV9,few,TRBJ2-1,TGTGCCAGCAGCCCCGGGGGATTCAATATTTACAATGAGCAGTTCTTC,CASSPGGFNIYNEQFF
-,TRBV6-4,-,TRBJ2-6,TGTGCCAGCAGTGCTACGGGCTCTGGGGCCAACGTCCTGACTTTC,CASSATGSGANVLTF
-,TRBV28,-,TRBJ2-1,TGTGCCAGCAGTTTCAACTTTGGGGGGAGCTCCTACAATGAGCAGTTCTTC,CASSFNFGGSSYNEQFF
TRBD2,TRBV10-3,few,TRBJ2-1,TGTGCCATCAGTGGGACTAGCGGGGGGGCTGATGAGCAGTTCTTC,CAISGTSGGADEQFF
-,TRBV4-3,-,TRBJ1-2,TGCGCCAGCAGCCAAGTCGCGGGGAGGGACTATGGCTACACCTTC,CASSQVAGRDYGYTF
-,TRBV5-4,few,TRBJ2-1,TGTGCCAGCAGCAACAGCGGCAATGAGCAGTTCTTC,CASSNSGNEQFF
-,TRBV21-1,few,TRBJ1-1,TGTGCCAGCAGCAAACTTACTGGGACACCTCACACTGAAGCTTTCTTT,CASSKLTGTPHTEAFF
-,TRBV2,once,TRBJ2-5,TGTGCCAGCCTCATCAAGTCCCCTAAAGAGACCCAGTACTTC,CASLIKSPKETQYF
-,TRBV11-2,-,TRBJ1-3,TGTGCCAGCAGCCGTAGACAGGAAAGCGGAAACACCATATATTTT,CASSRRQESGNTIYF